These T cell receptor beta chains were read from a single sample in a study of glioma-infiltrating T cells after dendritic cell vaccination. Profiling relied on immunoSEQ multiplex PCR, and the TCRdb table lists in-frame clones only, not all of them. Among around 96,000 clones, approximately 80% were seen once, and the ten largest hold roughly 5.7%. The specimen was blood, collected before dendritic cell vaccination. These TCRs come from a human donor with glioblastoma. Both conserved end residues are part of each CDR3. The D gene is left open where the match is weak. Rows may omit the clone size; those that give it use once, few, many or a size class.

TRBD1	.	TRBV28	TRBJ1-2	TGTGCCAGCAGTGGGTCCGGGACAGGGGCCTATGGCTACACCTTC	CASSGSGTGAYGYTF
TRBD2	.	TRBV9	TRBJ2-5	TGTGCCAGCAGCGTAGCTCAACTAGCGGGAGAGACCCAGTACTTC	CASSVAQLAGETQYF
TRBD2	.	TRBV5-1	TRBJ2-1	TGCGCCAGCAGCCCGGGACTAGCGGGAGCCAGTGAGCAGTTCTTC	CASSPGLAGASEQFF
.	.	TRBV28	TRBJ1-5	TGTGCCAGCAGTATACCGGTACCTAGCAATCAGCCCCAGCATTTT	CASSIPVPSNQPQHF
TRBD1	.	TRBV29-1	TRBJ1-1	TGCAGCGTTCTGACAGGGGGCCTTGGTTTGAACACTGAAGCTTTCTTT	CSVLTGGLGLNTEAFF
TRBD2	.	TRBV28	TRBJ2-1	TGTGCCAGCAGTCATGGTGGCGGGAGGGCAAATGAGCAGTTCTTC	CASSHGGGRANEQFF
TRBD2	.	TRBV2	TRBJ2-7	TGTGCCAGCAGCTACCTAGCGGGAGACTCCGAGCAGTACTTC	CASSYLAGDSEQYF
TRBD2	.	TRBV11-2	TRBJ2-3	TGTGCCAGCAGCTCCGGAAAGCGGGGTACCACAGATACGCAGTATTTT	CASSSGKRGTTDTQYF
TRBD2	.	TRBV4-1	TRBJ2-1	TGCGCCAGCAGCCAAGTATCAGCGGGGATTAACTACAATGAGCAGTTCTTC	CASSQVSAGINYNEQFF
.	few	TRBV7-9	TRBJ2-6	TGTGCCAGCAGCCCACCGGAGGGGGTCCTGACTTTC	CASSPPEGVLTF
.	.	TRBV7-3	TRBJ1-1	TGTGCCAGCAGCCTAGGGGGAGACACTGAAGCTTTCTTT	CASSLGGDTEAFF
TRBD2	.	TRBV7-7	TRBJ2-5	TGTGCTAGCAGCTCCGGGAAGCGGGGGCCTCAAGAGACCCAGTACTTC	CASSSGKRGPQETQYF
.	.	TRBV6-5	TRBJ1-1	TGTGCCAGCAGTTACCCGGGGTCTAACATGAACACTGAAGCTTTCTTT	CASSYPGSNMNTEAFF
TRBD1	once	TRBV7-2	TRBJ1-6	TGTGCCAGCAGCTTCCTGCCGGGACAGAGGGTACACTTT	CASSFLPGQRVHF
.	.	TRBV5-1	TRBJ2-1	TGCGCCAGCAGCTTGGCATACGAAGTCCTGGAGACTTTATTCTTC	CASSLAYEVLETLFF
.	.	TRBV7-6	TRBJ1-2	TGTGCCAGCAGCTTAGGAGGGCACTATGGCTACACCTTC	CASSLGGHYGYTF
TRBD2	.	TRBV11-2	TRBJ2-7	TGTGCCAGCAGCATAGCGGGAGCGCACGAATTGGTCTTC	CASSIAGAHELVF
TRBD1	.	TRBV10-1	TRBJ2-7	TGCGCCAGCAGTGTAGGGCAGGGGGCAACCTACGAGCAGTACTTC	CASSVGQGATYEQYF
.	once	TRBV29-1	TRBJ1-2	TGCAGCGTTGAATCCCAGGTATCTGGCTACACCTTC	CSVESQVSGYTF
.	.	TRBV30	TRBJ1-1	TGTGCCTGGACAGGGGATTTGAACACTGAAGCTTTCTTT	CAWTGDLNTEAFF
.	.	TRBV7-9	TRBJ2-5	TGTGCCAGCAGCTCGGTCCCGGGTGGCCTACAAGAGACCCAGTACTTC	CASSSVPGGLQETQYF
TRBD2	.	TRBV5-1	TRBJ2-7	TGCGCCAGCAGCTCCAGCGGGAGTCCGTACGAGCAGTACTTC	CASSSSGSPYEQYF
.	.	TRBV19	TRBJ1-3	TGTGCCACCGGACAACATGGTAAATCTGGAAACACCATATATTTT	CATGQHGKSGNTIYF